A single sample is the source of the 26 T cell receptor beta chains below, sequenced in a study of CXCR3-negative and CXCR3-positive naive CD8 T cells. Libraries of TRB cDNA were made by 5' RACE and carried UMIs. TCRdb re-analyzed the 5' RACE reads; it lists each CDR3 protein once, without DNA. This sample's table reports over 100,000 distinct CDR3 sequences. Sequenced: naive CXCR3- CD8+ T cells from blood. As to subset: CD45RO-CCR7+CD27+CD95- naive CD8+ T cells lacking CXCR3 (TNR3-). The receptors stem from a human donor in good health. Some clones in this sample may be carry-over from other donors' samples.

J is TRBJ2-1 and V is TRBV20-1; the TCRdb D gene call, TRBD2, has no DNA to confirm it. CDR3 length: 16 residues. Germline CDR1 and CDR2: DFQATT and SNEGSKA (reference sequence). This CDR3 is CSARASTSGDYNEQFF.

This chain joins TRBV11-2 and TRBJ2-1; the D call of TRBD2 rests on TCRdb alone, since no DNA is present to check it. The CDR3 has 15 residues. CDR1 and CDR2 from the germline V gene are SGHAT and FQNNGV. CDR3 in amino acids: CASTLAGGSYNEQFF.

The CDR3 is CASSQEGARYEQYF. The chain links TRBV13 to TRBJ2-7; TCRdb gives TRBD1 as the D gene, but with no DNA this cannot be confirmed. Germline V gives CDR1 PRHDT, CDR2 FYEKMQ (reference sequence). The CDR3 has 14 amino acids.

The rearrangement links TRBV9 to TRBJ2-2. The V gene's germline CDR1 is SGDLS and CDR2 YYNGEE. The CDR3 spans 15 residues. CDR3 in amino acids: CASSVRHANTGELFF. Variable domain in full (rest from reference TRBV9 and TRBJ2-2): DSGVTQTPKHLITATGQRVTLRCSPRSGDLSVYWYQQSLDQGLQFLIQYYNGEERAKGNILERFSAQQFPDLHSELNLSSLELGDSALYFCASSVRHANTGELFFGEGSRLTVL.

The CDR3 sequence is CASSSGTGSDQPQHF. This chain links TRBV6-5 with TRBJ1-5; TCRdb returns TRBD1, unconfirmable since there is no DNA. The CDR3 is 15 residues long. Germline CDR1 is MNHEY and CDR2 is SVGAGI.

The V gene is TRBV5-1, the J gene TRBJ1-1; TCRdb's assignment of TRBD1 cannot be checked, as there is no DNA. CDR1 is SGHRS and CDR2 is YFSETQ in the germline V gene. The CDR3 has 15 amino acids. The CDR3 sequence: CASSWGTGSTDEAFF.

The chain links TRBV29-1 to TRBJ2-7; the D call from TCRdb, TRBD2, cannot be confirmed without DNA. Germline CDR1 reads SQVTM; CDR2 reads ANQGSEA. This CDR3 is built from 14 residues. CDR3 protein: CSVQSGLRAYEQYF.

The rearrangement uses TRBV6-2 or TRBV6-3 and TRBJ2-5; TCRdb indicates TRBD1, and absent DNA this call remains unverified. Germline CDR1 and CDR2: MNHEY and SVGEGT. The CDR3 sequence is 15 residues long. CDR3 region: CASSYSTGTGETQYF.

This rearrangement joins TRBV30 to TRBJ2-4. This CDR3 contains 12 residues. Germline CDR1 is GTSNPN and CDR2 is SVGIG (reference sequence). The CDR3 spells CAWSDLENIQYF.

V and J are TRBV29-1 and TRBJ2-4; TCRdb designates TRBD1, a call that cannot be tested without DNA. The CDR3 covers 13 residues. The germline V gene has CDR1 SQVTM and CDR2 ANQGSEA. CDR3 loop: CSAGGAISNIQYF. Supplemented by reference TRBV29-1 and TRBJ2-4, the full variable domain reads SAVISQKPSRDICQRGTSLTIQCQVDSQVTMMFWYRQQPGQSLTLIATANQGSEATYESGFVIDKFPISRPNLTFSTLTVSNMSPEDSSIYLCSAGGAISNIQYFGAGTRLSVL.

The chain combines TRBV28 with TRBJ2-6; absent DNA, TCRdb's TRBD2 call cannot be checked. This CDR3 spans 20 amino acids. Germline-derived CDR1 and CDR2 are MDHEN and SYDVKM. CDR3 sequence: CANSLVLAGASHSGANVLTF.

CDR3 region: CASYTGRITDTQYF. The chain combines TRBV10-2 with TRBJ2-3; the TCRdb call, TRBD1, lacks DNA for checking. The germline CDR1 and CDR2 sequences are WSHSY and SAAADI. The CDR3 runs 14 residues.

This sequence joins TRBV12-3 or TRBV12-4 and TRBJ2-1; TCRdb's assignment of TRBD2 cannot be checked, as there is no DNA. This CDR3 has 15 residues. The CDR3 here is CASSLWASGYNEQFF.

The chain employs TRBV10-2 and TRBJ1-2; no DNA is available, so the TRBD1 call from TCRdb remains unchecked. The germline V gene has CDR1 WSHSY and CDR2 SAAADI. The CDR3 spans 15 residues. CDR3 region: CASSESKWGARGYTF.

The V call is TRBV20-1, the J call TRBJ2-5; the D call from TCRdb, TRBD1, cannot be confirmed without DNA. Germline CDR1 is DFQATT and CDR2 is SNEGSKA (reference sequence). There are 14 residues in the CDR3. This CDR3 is CSAENQGAQETQYF.

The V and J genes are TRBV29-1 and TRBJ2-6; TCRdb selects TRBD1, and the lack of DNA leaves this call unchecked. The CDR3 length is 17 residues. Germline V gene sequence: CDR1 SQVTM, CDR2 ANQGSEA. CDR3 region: CSPRGDSPSSGANVLTF. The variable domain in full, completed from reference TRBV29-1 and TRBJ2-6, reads SAVISQKPSRDICQRGTSLTIQCQVDSQVTMMFWYRQQPGQSLTLIATANQGSEATYESGFVIDKFPISRPNLTFSTLTVSNMSPEDSSIYLCSPRGDSPSSGANVLTFGAGSRLTVL.

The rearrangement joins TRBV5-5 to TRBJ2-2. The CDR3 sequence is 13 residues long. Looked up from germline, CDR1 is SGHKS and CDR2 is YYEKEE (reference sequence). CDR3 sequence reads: CASSWVTTGELFF.

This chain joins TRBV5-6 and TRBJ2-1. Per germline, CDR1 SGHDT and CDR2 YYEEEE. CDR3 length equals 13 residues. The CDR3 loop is CASSLFSYNEQFF.

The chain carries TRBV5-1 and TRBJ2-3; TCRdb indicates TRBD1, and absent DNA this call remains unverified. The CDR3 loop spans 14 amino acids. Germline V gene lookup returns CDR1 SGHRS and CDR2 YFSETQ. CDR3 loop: CASGQRGITDTQYF.

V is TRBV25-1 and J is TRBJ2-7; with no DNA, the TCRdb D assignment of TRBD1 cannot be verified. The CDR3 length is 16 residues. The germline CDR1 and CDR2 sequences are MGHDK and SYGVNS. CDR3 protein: CASSETGQGLSYEQYF.

CDR3: CASKRQDTDTQYF. The chain carries TRBV6-5 and TRBJ2-3; TCRdb names TRBD1, which stays unverified in the absence of DNA. The CDR3 spans 13 residues. In germline, CDR1 is MNHEY, CDR2 SVGAGI.

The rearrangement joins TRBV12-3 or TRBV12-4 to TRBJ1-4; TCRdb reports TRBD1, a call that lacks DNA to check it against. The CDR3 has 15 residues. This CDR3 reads CASRDQDRPGEKLFF.

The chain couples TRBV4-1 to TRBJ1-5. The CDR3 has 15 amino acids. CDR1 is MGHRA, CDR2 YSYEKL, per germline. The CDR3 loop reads CASSSASSGNQPQHF.

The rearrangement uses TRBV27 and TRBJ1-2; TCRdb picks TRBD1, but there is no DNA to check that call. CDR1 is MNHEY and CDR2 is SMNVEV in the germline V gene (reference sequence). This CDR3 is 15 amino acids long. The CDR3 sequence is CASSHGQAVGYGYTF.

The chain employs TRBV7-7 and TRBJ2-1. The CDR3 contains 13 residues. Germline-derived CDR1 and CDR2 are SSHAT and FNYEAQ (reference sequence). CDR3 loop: CASSLSGPNEQFF.

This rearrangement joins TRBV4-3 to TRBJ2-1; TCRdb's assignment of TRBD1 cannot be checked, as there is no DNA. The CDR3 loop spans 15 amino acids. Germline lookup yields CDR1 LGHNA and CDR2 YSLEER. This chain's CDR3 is CASSQDLGGGGEQFF.